Listed below are T cell receptor beta chains from one sample, sequenced in a study of PD-1 blockade in classical Hodgkin lymphoma. Some clones are missing from TCRdb's copy, which holds only in-frame ones; the method was immunoSEQ multiplex PCR. The sample consists of about 30,000 clones, about 88% of them appearing once. Sequenced: CD4+ T cells from blood. The receptors come from a human donor with classical Hodgkin lymphoma. The CDR3 runs from the conserved cysteine through the conserved F or W. Each record gives: V gene, clone size, J gene, D gene, CDR3 DNA, CDR3 protein. A D gene is named only where the DNA matches it firmly. A clone size is listed for some rows: how often the clone was seen (once, few, many), or a class if it is expanded.

>TRBV6-5|NA|TRBJ2-7|TRBD1
TGTGCCAGCAGTTATAACGGACAGGGAGGCGAGCAGTACTTC
CASSYNGQGGEQYF
>TRBV28|NA|TRBJ2-1|TRBD2
TGTGCCAGCAGTTTGGCCCTAGCGGGACTCTACAATGAGCAGTTCTTC
CASSLALAGLYNEQFF
>TRBV28|NA|TRBJ2-4|NA
TGTGCCAGCAGTCCCCTCTACGGGTTGGGGGGAGCCAAAAACATTCAGTACTTC
CASSPLYGLGGAKNIQYF
>TRBV7-9|NA|TRBJ2-7|NA
TGTGCCACCTTAATGGGTAGCGGCCCCTACGAGCAGTACTTC
CATLMGSGPYEQYF
>TRBV5-4|NA|TRBJ1-4|NA
TGTGCCAGCAGCCCAGGGTTTAATGAAAAACTGTTTTTT
CASSPGFNEKLFF
>TRBV6-1|NA|TRBJ2-5|TRBD2
TGTGCCATTCGGGTGGGAGGGAAAGAGACCCAGTACTTC
CAIRVGGKETQYF
>TRBV11-2|NA|TRBJ1-3|TRBD1
TGTGCCAGCAGCTTAGGCCAGGGGGCGCAGGGAAACACCATATATTTT
CASSLGQGAQGNTIYF
>TRBV7-6|NA|TRBJ2-5|NA
TGTGCCAGCAGCTTAGGCAGTGCTACCCAAGAGACCCAGTACTTC
CASSLGSATQETQYF
>TRBV27|NA|TRBJ2-2|TRBD2
TGTGCCAGCAGAAAAGGGCGGGAGGGTGGCACCGGGGAGCTGTTTTTT
CASRKGREGGTGELFF
>TRBV28|once|TRBJ1-1|TRBD1
TGTGCCAGCAGTTTATCTCAGTCGGGACAGTACACTGAAGCTTTCTTT
CASSLSQSGQYTEAFF
>TRBV10-3|NA|TRBJ1-3|NA
TGTGCCATCAGGCGGGACGGATCCTCTGGAAACACCATATATTTT
CAIRRDGSSGNTIYF
>TRBV7-8|NA|TRBJ1-1|NA
TGTGCCAGCAGCTGGGAGGCCGGGGTCACTGAAGCTTTCTTT
CASSWEAGVTEAFF
>TRBV9|NA|TRBJ2-2|TRBD2
TGTGCCAGCAGCGTAGGAACTAGCGCGAACACCGGGGAGCTGTTTTTT
CASSVGTSANTGELFF
>TRBV7-9|NA|TRBJ2-3|NA
TGTGCCAGCAGCCGAGTGGACCCCGAGGATACGCAGTATTTT
CASSRVDPEDTQYF
>TRBV6-1|NA|TRBJ1-3|NA
TGTGCCACCATTGAAAACCTTGTTGACCGGCGAAACACCATATATTTT
CATIENLVDRRNTIYF